This T cell receptor (beta chain) was found in a study of blood T cell repertoires in COVID-19. Study context: Donors in the United States, Italy and Spain gave samples during acute or convalescent COVID-19.

V lost 4 bases and J 0 bases, leaving 10 bases between the germline ends. The V gene's germline CDR1 is SEHNR and CDR2 FQNEAQ (reference sequence). The CDR3 is 16 amino acids. Measured with immunoSEQ multiplex PCR; TCRdb has only the in-frame clones, and not every one. This table holds roughly 20,000 clones, over 75% found once. The source of this sequence is a man between 65 and 85 years old with COVID-19, enrolled during active disease. The chain combines TRBV7-9 with TRBJ1-6; D uncertain. Specimen: peripheral blood. The CDR3 DNA reads as TGTGCCAGCAGCTCGCGCGATATCTCCTATAATTCACCCCTCCACTTT. Translating gives CASSSRDISYNSPLHF.